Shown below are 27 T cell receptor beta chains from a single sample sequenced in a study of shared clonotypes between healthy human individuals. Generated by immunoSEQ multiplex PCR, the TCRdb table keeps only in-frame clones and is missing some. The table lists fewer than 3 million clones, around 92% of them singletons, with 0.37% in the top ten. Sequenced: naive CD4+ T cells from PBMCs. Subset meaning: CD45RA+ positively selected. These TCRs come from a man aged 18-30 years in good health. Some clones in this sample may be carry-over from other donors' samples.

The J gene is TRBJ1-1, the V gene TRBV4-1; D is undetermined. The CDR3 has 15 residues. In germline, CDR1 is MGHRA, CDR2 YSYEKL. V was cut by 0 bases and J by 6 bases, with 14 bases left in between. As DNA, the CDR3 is TGCGCCAGCAGCCAAGATCTTTGGGTGAGGGCTGAAGCTTTCTTT. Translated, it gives CASSQDLWVRAEAFF.

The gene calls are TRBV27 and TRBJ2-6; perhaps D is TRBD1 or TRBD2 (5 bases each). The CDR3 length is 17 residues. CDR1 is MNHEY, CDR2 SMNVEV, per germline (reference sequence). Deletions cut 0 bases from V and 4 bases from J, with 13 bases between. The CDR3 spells CASSLSRGAAGANVLTF. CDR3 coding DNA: TGTGCCAGCAGTTTATCGAGGGGAGCGGCCGGGGCCAACGTCCTGACTTTC.

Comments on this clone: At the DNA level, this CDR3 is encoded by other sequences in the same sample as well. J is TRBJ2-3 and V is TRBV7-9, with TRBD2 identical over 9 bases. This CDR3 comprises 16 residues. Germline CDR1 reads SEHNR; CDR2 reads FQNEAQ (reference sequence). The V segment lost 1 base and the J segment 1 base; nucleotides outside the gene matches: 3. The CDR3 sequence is CASSLEGGRGTDTQYF. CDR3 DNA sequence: TGTGCCAGCAGCTTAGAAGGCGGGAGGGGCACAGATACGCAGTATTTT. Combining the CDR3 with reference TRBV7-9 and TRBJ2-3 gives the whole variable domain DTGVSQNPRHKITKRGQNVTFRCDPISEHNRLYWYRQTLGQGPEFLTYFQNEAQLEKSRLLSDRFSAERPKGSFSTLEIQRTEQGDSAMYLCASSLEGGRGTDTQYFGPGTRLTVL.

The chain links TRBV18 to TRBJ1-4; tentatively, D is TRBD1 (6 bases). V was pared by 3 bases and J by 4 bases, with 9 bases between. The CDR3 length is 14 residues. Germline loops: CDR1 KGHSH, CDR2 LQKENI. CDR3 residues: CASSPGQFNEKLFF. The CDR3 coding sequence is TGTGCCAGCTCACCTGGACAGTTTAATGAAAAACTGTTTTTT.

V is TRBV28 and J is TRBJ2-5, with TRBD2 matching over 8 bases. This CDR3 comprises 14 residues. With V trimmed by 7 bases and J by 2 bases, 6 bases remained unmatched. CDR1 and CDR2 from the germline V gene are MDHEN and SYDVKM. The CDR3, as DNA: TGTGCCAGCAACCCAACGGGGGGGCAAGAGACCCAGTACTTC. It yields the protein CASNPTGGQETQYF.

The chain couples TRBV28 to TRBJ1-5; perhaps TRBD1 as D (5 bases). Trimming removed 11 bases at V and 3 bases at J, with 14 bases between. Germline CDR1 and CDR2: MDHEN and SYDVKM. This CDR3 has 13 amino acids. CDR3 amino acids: CAGGGGNNQPQHF. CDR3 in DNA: TGTGCCGGTGGGGGAGGGAACAATCAGCCCCAGCATTTT.

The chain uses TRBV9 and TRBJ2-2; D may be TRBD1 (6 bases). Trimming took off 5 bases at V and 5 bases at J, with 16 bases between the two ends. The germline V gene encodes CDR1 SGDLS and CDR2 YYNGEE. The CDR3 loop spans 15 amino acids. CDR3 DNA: TGTGCCAGCAGAGCTAACTCCGGGACAACCGGGGAGCTGTTTTTT. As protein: CASRANSGTTGELFF.

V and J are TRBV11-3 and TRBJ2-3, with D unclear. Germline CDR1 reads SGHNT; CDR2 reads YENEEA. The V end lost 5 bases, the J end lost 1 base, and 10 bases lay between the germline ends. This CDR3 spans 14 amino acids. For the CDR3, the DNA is TGTGCCAGCAGCCAGACCCGGGGCACAGATACGCAGTATTTT. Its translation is CASSQTRGTDTQYF.

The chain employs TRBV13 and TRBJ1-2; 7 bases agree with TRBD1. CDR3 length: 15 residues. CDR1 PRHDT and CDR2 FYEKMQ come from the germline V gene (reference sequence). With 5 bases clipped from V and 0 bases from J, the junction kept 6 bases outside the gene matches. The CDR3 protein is CASSRRDRPNYGYTF. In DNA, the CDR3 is TGTGCCAGCAGCCGCCGGGACAGACCTAACTATGGCTACACCTTC.

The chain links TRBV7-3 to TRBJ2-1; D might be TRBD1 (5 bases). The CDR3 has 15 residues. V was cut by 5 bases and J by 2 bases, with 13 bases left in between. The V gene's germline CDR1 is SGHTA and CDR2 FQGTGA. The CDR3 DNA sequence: TGTGCCAGCAGCGAGCAGGGTATAGCCTACAATGAGCAGTTCTTC. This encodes CASSEQGIAYNEQFF.

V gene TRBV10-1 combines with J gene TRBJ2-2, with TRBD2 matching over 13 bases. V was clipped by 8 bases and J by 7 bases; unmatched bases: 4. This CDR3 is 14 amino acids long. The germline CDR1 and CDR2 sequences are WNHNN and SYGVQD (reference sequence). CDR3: CASRTSGRLGELFF. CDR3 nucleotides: TGCGCCAGCCGGACTAGCGGGAGACTCGGGGAGCTGTTTTTT.

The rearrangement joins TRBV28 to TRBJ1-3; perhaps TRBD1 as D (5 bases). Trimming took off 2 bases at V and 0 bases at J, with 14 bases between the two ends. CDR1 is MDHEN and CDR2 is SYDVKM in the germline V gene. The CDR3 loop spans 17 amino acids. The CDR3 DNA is TGTGCCAGCAGTTTACTGGACATTCCCCCCTCTGGAAACACCATATATTTT. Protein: CASSLLDIPPSGNTIYF.

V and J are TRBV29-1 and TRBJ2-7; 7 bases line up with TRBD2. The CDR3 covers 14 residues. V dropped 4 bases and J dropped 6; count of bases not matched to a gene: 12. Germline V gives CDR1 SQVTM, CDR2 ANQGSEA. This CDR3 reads CSVATGGSLREQYF. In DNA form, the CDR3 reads TGCAGCGTTGCCACGGGAGGATCCCTACGCGAGCAGTACTTC.

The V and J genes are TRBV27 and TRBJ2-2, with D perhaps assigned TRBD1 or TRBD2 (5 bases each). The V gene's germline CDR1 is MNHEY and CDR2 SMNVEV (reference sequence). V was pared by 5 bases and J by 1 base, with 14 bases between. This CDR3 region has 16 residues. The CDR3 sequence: CASSLGRLKNTGELFF. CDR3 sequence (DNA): TGTGCCAGCAGTCTGGGACGCCTGAAGAACACCGGGGAGCTGTTTTTT.

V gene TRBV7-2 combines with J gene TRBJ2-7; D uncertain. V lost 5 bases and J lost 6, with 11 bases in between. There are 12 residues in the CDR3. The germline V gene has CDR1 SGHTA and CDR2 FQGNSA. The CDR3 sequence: CASSILASEQYF. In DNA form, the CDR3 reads TGTGCCAGCAGCATACTGGCAAGCGAGCAGTACTTC.

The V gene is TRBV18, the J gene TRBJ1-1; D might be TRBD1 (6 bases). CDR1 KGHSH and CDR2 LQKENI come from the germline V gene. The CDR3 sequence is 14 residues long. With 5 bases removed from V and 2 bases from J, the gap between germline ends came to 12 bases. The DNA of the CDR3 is TGTGCCAGCTCAAGGGGGGGCTTTAACACTGAAGCTTTCTTT. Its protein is CASSRGGFNTEAFF.

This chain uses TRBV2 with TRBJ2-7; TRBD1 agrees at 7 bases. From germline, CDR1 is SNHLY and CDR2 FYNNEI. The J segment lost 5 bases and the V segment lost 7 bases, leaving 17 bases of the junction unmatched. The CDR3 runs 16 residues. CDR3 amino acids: CASKGGSKTGWDEQYF. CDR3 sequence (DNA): TGTGCCAGCAAAGGGGGCTCTAAGACAGGGTGGGACGAGCAGTACTTC.

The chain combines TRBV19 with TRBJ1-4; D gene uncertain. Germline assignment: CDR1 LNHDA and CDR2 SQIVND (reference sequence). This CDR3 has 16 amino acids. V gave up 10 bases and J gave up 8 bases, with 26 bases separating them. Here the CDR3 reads CATGKGGLPTGEKLFF. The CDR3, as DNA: TGTGCCACCGGAAAAGGAGGACTCCCAACCGGGGAAAAACTGTTTTTT.

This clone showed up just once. CDR3 protein: CATTSGHPRDEQYF. The CDR3 coding sequence is TGTGCCACCACCTCGGGACACCCTCGGGACGAGCAGTACTTC. The rearrangement joins TRBV15 to TRBJ2-7; a possible D gene is TRBD1 (6 bases). Trimming took 7 bases from V and 5 from J, leaving 18 bases between them. This CDR3 contains 14 residues. Germline assignment: CDR1 LNHNV and CDR2 YYDKDF (reference sequence).

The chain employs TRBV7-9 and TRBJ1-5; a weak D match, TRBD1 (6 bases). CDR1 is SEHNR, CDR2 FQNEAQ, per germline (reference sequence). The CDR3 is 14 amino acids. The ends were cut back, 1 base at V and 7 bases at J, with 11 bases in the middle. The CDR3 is CASSLGGGGQPQHF. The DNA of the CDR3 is TGTGCCAGCAGCTTAGGTGGGGGCGGCCAGCCCCAGCATTTT.

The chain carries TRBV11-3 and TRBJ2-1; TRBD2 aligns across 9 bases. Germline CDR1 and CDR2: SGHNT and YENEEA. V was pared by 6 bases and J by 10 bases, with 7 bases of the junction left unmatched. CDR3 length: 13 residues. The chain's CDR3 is CASSRSGSWEQFF. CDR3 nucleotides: TGTGCCAGCAGTCGTAGCGGGAGCTGGGAGCAGTTCTTC.

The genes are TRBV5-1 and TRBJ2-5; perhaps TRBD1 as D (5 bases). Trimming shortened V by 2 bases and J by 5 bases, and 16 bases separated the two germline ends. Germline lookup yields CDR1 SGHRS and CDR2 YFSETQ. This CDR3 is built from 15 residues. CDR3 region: CASSLVDSFGETQYF. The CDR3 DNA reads TGCGCCAGCAGCTTAGTCGACAGCTTTGGGGAGACCCAGTACTTC. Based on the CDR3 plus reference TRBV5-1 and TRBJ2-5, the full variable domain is KAGVTQTPRYLIKTRGQQVTLSCSPISGHRSVSWYQQTPGQGLQFLFEYFSETQRNKGNFPGRFSGRQFSNSRSEMNVSTLELGDSALYLCASSLVDSFGETQYFGPGTRLLVL.

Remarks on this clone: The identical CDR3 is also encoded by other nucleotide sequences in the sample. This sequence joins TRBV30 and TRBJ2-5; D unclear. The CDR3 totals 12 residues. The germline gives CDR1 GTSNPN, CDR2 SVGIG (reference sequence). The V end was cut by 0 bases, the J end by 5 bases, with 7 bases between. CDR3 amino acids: CAWSVGSETQYF. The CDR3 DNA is TGTGCCTGGAGTGTAGGTTCGGAGACCCAGTACTTC.

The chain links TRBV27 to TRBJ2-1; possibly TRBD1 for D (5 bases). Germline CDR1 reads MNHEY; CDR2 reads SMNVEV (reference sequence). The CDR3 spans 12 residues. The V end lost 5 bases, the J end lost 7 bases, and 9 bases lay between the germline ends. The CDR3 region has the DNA TGTGCCAGCAGTCGCAGGGATAATGAGCAGTTCTTC. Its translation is CASSRRDNEQFF.

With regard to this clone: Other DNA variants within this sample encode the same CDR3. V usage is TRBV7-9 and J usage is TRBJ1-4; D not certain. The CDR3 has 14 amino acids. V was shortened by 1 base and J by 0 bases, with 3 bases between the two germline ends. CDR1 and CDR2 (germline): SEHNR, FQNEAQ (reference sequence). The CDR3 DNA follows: TGTGCCAGCAGCTTAGGGACAACTAATGAAAAACTGTTTTTT. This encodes CASSLGTTNEKLFF.

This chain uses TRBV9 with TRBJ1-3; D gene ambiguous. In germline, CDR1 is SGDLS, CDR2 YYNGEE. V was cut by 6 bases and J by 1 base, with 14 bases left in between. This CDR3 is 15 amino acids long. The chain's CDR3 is CASTEASASGNTIYF. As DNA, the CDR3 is TGTGCCAGCACCGAAGCGAGCGCTTCTGGAAACACCATATATTTT.

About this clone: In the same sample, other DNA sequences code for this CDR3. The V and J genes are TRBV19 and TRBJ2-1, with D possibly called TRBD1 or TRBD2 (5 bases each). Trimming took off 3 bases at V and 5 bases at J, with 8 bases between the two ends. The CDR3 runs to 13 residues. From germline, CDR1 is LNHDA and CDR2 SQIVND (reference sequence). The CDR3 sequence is CASSIGTNNEQFF. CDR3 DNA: TGTGCCAGTAGTATTGGGACCAACAATGAGCAGTTCTTC.